These 9 T cell receptor beta chains share one sample of origin, sequenced in a study of technical replicates of blood from a handful of donors. Assay: immunoSEQ multiplex PCR; the TCRdb copy retains only in-frame clones and omits some. The sample yields 98,000 or so clones, around 95% seen once. The sample was T cells isolated from PBMCs. The receptors here all came from a human donor in good health.

The CDR3 is CASSPPGVAGPYEQYF. The CDR3 coding sequence is TGTGCCAGCAGCCCGCCGGGGGTAGCGGGACCCTACGAGCAGTACTTC. The rearrangement links TRBV27 to TRBJ2-7; 8 bases map to TRBD2. The CDR3 is made up of 16 amino acids. V lost 6 bases and J lost 2; bases outside the gene matches: 12. CDR1 is MNHEY, CDR2 SMNVEV, per germline (reference sequence).

The chain couples TRBV4-2 to TRBJ1-4; a weak D match, TRBD1 (6 bases). The CDR3 runs to 17 residues. Trimming pared 4 bases from V and 0 bases from J, leaving 15 bases between. Germline CDR1 reads LGHNA; CDR2 reads YNFKEQ. CDR3 sequence reads: CASSLRTALATNEKLFF. In nucleotides, the CDR3 is TGTGCCAGCAGCCTCCGGACAGCACTGGCAACTAATGAAAAACTGTTTTTT.

V usage is TRBV5-6 and J usage is TRBJ2-7; possible D gene TRBD1, 6 bases. CDR1 and CDR2 (germline): SGHDT, YYEEEE. The length of the CDR3 is 13 residues. Trimming cost V 4 bases and J 4 bases, with 12 bases left between them. The CDR3 region is CASSTGQPYEQYF. In DNA, the CDR3 is TGTGCCAGCAGCACAGGACAGCCGTACGAGCAGTACTTC.

The count of this clone is one. V is TRBV29-1 and J is TRBJ1-2; 12 bases align to TRBD1. The length of the CDR3 is 13 residues. The junction had 6 bases not matched to a gene; V was cut back by 6 bases and J by 7 bases. Germline loops: CDR1 SQVTM, CDR2 ANQGSEA. The CDR3: CSVPGQGAAGYTF. In nucleotides, the CDR3 is TGCAGCGTCCCGGGACAGGGGGCTGCTGGCTACACCTTC.

The CDR3 here is CASSVSGSRNEQYF. The CDR3 DNA reads as TGTGCCAGCAGTGTTAGCGGGAGCCGGAACGAGCAGTACTTC. The chain employs TRBV28 and TRBJ2-7; 9 nucleotides align to TRBD2. This CDR3 has 14 amino acids. Germline CDR1 is MDHEN and CDR2 is SYDVKM. The V and J ends lost 5 bases and 5 bases, in that order; junction bases with no gene match: 7.

In this sample, this clone turned up once. V gene TRBV19 combines with J gene TRBJ2-3; D ambiguous. V was pared by 11 bases and J by 2 bases, with 14 bases between. Germline-derived CDR1 and CDR2 are LNHDA and SQIVND (reference sequence). CDR3 length: 13 amino acids. The CDR3 DNA reads as TGTGCCGGATCGAGGTCCGACACAGATACGCAGTATTTT. The encoded protein is CAGSRSDTDTQYF.

The rearrangement links TRBV9 to TRBJ2-5; 7 bases agree with TRBD2. Germline-derived CDR1 and CDR2 are SGDLS and YYNGEE. Germline trimming cut 2 bases from V and 1 base from J; bases unmatched to any gene: 5. This CDR3 is 15 amino acids long. The CDR3 protein is CASSVSGAGQETQYF. The CDR3 DNA is TGTGCCAGCAGCGTGAGCGGGGCGGGCCAAGAGACCCAGTACTTC.

The rearrangement joins TRBV4-2 to TRBJ2-5; the match to TRBD1 covers 11 bases. V lost 0 bases and J lost 4; bases outside the gene matches: 4. The CDR3 runs to 16 residues. Per germline, CDR1 LGHNA and CDR2 YNFKEQ. The CDR3 DNA reads as TGTGCCAGCAGCCAAGATCAGGACAGGGGGCGAGAGACCCAGTACTTC. It is translated as CASSQDQDRGRETQYF.

CDR3 in DNA: TGTGCCAGCAGCCAACTAACCGGGACTGCATCCTACGAGCAGTACTTC. Protein: CASSQLTGTASYEQYF. The genes are TRBV11-1 and TRBJ2-7; tentative D call: TRBD2 (6 bases). The V and J ends lost 5 bases and 1 base respectively, with 18 bases between them. Germline assignment: CDR1 SGHAT and CDR2 FQDESV (reference sequence). This CDR3 region has 16 residues.